This TCR beta chain was identified during a study of T cell responses to AZD1222 COVID-19 vaccine. Study results and limitations: Possibly, clonal diversity was underestimated; donors were largely white British and included more females. Just 5 to 7 people given AZD1222 tested seropositive at baseline. Epitopes outside B.1.351 and B.1.1.7 mutated regions reportedly drew nearly half of spike TCRs.

Sequencing was performed with immunoSEQ multiplex PCR; in TCRdb, only in-frame clones are kept and a portion is missing. This sample yields about 140,000 clones, of which 93% are seen a single time; 7.5% to 9.5% belongs to the top ten. The CDR3 spans 16 residues. Germline V gene data show CDR1 as MNHEY and CDR2 as SVGAGI. V was pared by 4 bases and J by 0 bases, with 13 bases between. On this clone: Antigen: not known.

The gene calls are TRBV6-5 and TRBJ1-3; D uncertain. This clonotype originated in an adult in good health. The sequencing here drew on peripheral blood, taken on day 0 of AZD1222 vaccination. The CDR3 loop is CASSSRVGNSGNTIYF. Written as DNA, the CDR3 is TGTGCCAGCAGTTCCAGAGTCGGGAACTCTGGAAACACCATATATTTT.